Shown below are 6 T cell receptor beta chains from a single sample sequenced in a study of T cells of healthy individuals. One entry per CDR3 protein results from TCRdb running MiXCR on the 5' RACE reads. The sample records approximately 58,000 distinct CDR3 sequences, under 15% being singletons. These TCRs come from a human donor in good health.

The chain recombines TRBV12-5 with TRBJ1-2; unclear D gene. There are 11 residues in the CDR3. The germline V and J ends were trimmed by 1 base and 8 bases, with 5 bases remaining between them. CDR1 LGHNT and CDR2 FRNRAP come from the germline V gene. In nucleotides, the CDR3 is TGTGCTAGTGGTTTGGCAGGAGGCTACACCTTC. This translates into CASGLAGGYTF.

This clonotype was detected ten times or more. The chain recombines TRBV13 with TRBJ2-7; TRBD2 aligns across 9 bases. The V gene end was trimmed by 3 bases and the J gene end by 7 bases; junction bases not matched to a gene: 7. The CDR3 sequence is 14 residues long. Germline V gives CDR1 PRHDT, CDR2 FYEKMQ (reference sequence). The CDR3 sequence: CASSLDGGRVEQYF. The DNA for the CDR3 is TGTGCCAGCAGCTTGGATGGCGGGAGGGTTGAGCAGTACTTC. Full variable domain (missing parts from reference TRBV13 and TRBJ2-7): AAGVIQSPRHLIKEKRETATLKCYPIPRHDTVYWYQQGPGQDPQFLISFYEKMQSDKGSIPDRFSAQQFSDYHSELNMSSLELGDSALYFCASSLDGGRVEQYFGPGTRLTVT.

The chain uses TRBV6-2 or TRBV6-3 and TRBJ2-5, with TRBD1 matching over 7 bases. CDR1 and CDR2 (germline): MNHEY, SVGEGT. Trimming removed 7 bases from V and 4 bases from J; junction bases left unmatched: 12. CDR3 size: 15 residues. Here the CDR3 DNA reads TGTGCCAGCACTTCATTACAGGGGAAAGGAGAGACCCAGTACTTC. Translated: CASTSLQGKGETQYF.

The chain couples TRBV6-9 to TRBJ2-7; TRBD2 matches 8 bases. With V trimmed by 7 bases and J by 2 bases, 10 bases remained unmatched. Germline-derived CDR1 and CDR2 are MNHGY and SVAAGI. The CDR3 is 15 residues long. CDR3 DNA: TGTGCCAGCACCCCCCGGACTAGCCAGACCTACGAGCAGTACTTC. It is translated as CASTPRTSQTYEQYF.

The V and J genes are TRBV19 and TRBJ2-7, with 9 nucleotides matching TRBD1. Trimming cost V 7 bases and J 2 bases; bases outside gene matches: 6. CDR3 length: 14 amino acids. CDR1 is LNHDA and CDR2 is SQIVND in the germline V gene (reference sequence). This CDR3 is CASTRDRETYEQYF. In DNA, the CDR3 is TGTGCCAGTACCAGGGACAGGGAAACCTACGAGCAGTACTTC.

This clonotype has a handful of counts. The chain recombines TRBV4-3 with TRBJ1-1; unclear D gene. Trimming pared 0 bases from V and 7 bases from J, leaving 12 bases between. In germline, CDR1 is LGHNA, CDR2 YSLEER. The CDR3 is 14 amino acids. The CDR3 loop is CASSQDLGPGEAFF. DNA of the CDR3: TGCGCCAGCAGCCAAGATTTAGGTCCCGGTGAAGCTTTCTTT.